These 5 T cell receptor beta chains were all obtained from the same sample, sequenced in a study of blood T cell repertoires in COVID-19. This table comes from immunoSEQ multiplex PCR, and its TCRdb copy is limited to in-frame clones, with some not included. This sample has 110,000 or so clones, with around 84% found just once. The source material was peripheral blood. The receptors stem from a middle-aged woman with acute or convalescent COVID-19.

The V call is TRBV21-1, the J call TRBJ2-7; the table gives TRBD2 as D, unverified against the DNA. TRBV21-1 is tagged as a pseudogene. This CDR3 is built from 15 residues. The CDR3 sequence is CASSKRPSRTIEQYF. The CDR3 DNA sequence: TGTGCCAGCAGCAAAAGGCCTTCGAGGACTATCGAGCAGTACTTC.

The chain joins TRBV19 to TRBJ1-1; D ambiguous. Germline CDR1 LNHDA, CDR2 SQIVND (reference sequence). The CDR3 is made up of 13 amino acids. Between the trimmed V and J ends, which lost 6 bases and 1 base, there was a span of 9 bases. The CDR3 sequence: CASSVIANTEAFF. CDR3 sequence (DNA): TGTGCCAGTAGCGTTATAGCGAACACTGAAGCTTTCTTT.

V gene TRBV19 combines with J gene TRBJ2-5; no definite D call. V was cut by 7 bases and J by 4 bases, with 10 bases left in between. The CDR3 contains 12 residues. CDR1 and CDR2 (germline): LNHDA, SQIVND (reference sequence). The CDR3 sequence: CASNEVGETQYF. CDR3 nucleotides: TGTGCCAGTAACGAGGTTGGAGAGACCCAGTACTTC.

The CDR3 loop reads CASSLKGTGGYEQYF. CDR3 in DNA: TGTGCCAGCAGCTTAAAAGGGACAGGGGGTTACGAGCAGTACTTC. The chain has TRBV7-9 and TRBJ2-7, with TRBD1 matching 11 bases. This CDR3 spans 15 amino acids. CDR1 is SEHNR, CDR2 FQNEAQ, per germline (reference sequence). V lost 2 bases and J lost 4; bases outside the gene matches: 4.

The V and J genes are TRBV30 and TRBJ1-3; D possibly corresponds to TRBD1 (6 bases). The V gene's germline CDR1 is GTSNPN and CDR2 SVGIG (reference sequence). Trimming took 3 bases from V and 1 from J, leaving 10 bases between them. CDR3 size: 14 residues. DNA of the CDR3: TGTGCCTGGAGGACAGGTTATTCTGGAAACACCATATATTTT. Protein sequence: CAWRTGYSGNTIYF.